This T cell receptor beta chain was recorded in a study of blood T cell repertoires in COVID-19. Source study methods: Scientists estimated how many nucleated cells there were by amplifying reference gene primers. Here immunoSEQ multiplex PCR was the method, and the copy in TCRdb shows in-frame clones only, minus some. D and trimming were read from the DNA, whereas the V and J calls and clone size are those reported in that table. The sample includes a few hundred thousand clones, roughly 80% of them seen just once. The age range of participants was 18 to 89 years, with residence in under 25 US areas. Each exposed participant met a COVID-19 case in the 2 weeks preceding study entry. The germline gives CDR1 SGHRS, CDR2 YFSETQ. J was trimmed by 5 bases and V by 5 bases; bases with no gene match: 4. This CDR3 region has 13 residues.

V is TRBV5-1 and J is TRBJ2-5; 9 bases agree with TRBD2. The sequenced sample consisted of PBMCs or T cells enriched from blood (not recorded which). This clonotype was sampled from a man aged 35-49 years who had been exposed to COVID-19. The CDR3 region is CASRGLAGETQYF. The CDR3 DNA sequence: TGCGCCAGCAGGGGACTAGCCGGTGAGACCCAGTACTTC.